The 20 T cell receptor beta chains presented below share a single source sample, sequenced in a study of OX40 agonist ivuxolimab in advanced cancers. Some clones are missing from TCRdb's copy, which holds only in-frame ones; the method was immunoSEQ multiplex PCR. The sample lists 20,000 to 30,000 clones; roughly 80% were seen once. This material consisted of CD4+ or CD8+ T cells sorted from blood, taken in a trial of the OX40 agonist ivuxolimab. The receptors stem from an adult with an advanced solid tumor such as melanoma, head and neck, liver or kidney cancer.

V and J are TRBV30 and TRBJ2-7; D call uncertain. The ends were cut back, 0 bases at V and 3 bases at J, with 9 bases in the middle. The V gene's germline CDR1 is GTSNPN and CDR2 SVGIG (reference sequence). This CDR3 has 13 amino acids. The chain's CDR3 is CAWSVNSNYEQYF. The DNA of the CDR3 is TGTGCCTGGAGTGTAAACAGTAACTACGAGCAGTACTTC.

This clone is a singleton in its sample. The chain carries TRBV28 and TRBJ2-5, with D perhaps matching TRBD2 (6 bases). CDR3 length: 16 amino acids. V was pared by 4 bases and J by 3 bases, with 18 bases between. CDR1 and CDR2 from the germline V gene are MDHEN and SYDVKM. The CDR3 DNA sequence: TGTGCCAGCAGTTCGATGACTAGTCGATACGAAGAGACCCAGTACTTC. Translation: CASSSMTSRYEETQYF.

CDR3 nucleotides: TGTGCCAGCAGTTTTCGGCGGGCCTCGACCGGGGAGCTGTTTTTT. This sequence encodes CASSFRRASTGELFF. The chain carries TRBV6-5 and TRBJ2-2; D possibly corresponds to TRBD2 (5 bases). Trimming took 4 bases from V and 5 from J, leaving 14 bases between them. The CDR3 loop spans 15 amino acids. CDR1 MNHEY and CDR2 SVGAGI come from the germline V gene.

The gene calls are TRBV28 and TRBJ1-5, with 7 bases aligning to TRBD1. The CDR3 is 16 residues long. V dropped 5 bases and J dropped 1; count of bases not matched to a gene: 8. CDR1 is MDHEN and CDR2 is SYDVKM in the germline V gene. CDR3 in amino acids: CASSLRTGTSNQPQHF. The CDR3 coding sequence is TGTGCCAGCAGTCTTCGGACAGGCACCAGCAATCAGCCCCAGCATTTT.

The chain joins TRBV7-9 to TRBJ2-7, with 9 bases identical to TRBD1. The CDR3 extends over 14 amino acids. In germline, CDR1 is SEHNR, CDR2 FQNEAQ (reference sequence). Losses at the gene ends were 4 bases for V and 5 bases for J; bases not matched to a gene: 6. The CDR3 region has the DNA TGTGCCAGCAGCTCCGGGACAGGGCTCGACGAGCAGTACTTC. Protein product: CASSSGTGLDEQYF. Supplemented by reference TRBV7-9 and TRBJ2-7, the full variable domain reads DTGVSQNPRHKITKRGQNVTFRCDPISEHNRLYWYRQTLGQGPEFLTYFQNEAQLEKSRLLSDRFSAERPKGSFSTLEIQRTEQGDSAMYLCASSSGTGLDEQYFGPGTRLTVT.

The rearrangement joins TRBV14 to TRBJ1-1, with 8 bases fitting TRBD1. Per the germline V gene, CDR1 is SGHDN and CDR2 is FVKESK. With V trimmed by 1 base and J by 11 bases, 12 bases remained unmatched. CDR3 length: 15 amino acids. CDR3 DNA: TGTGCCAGCAGCCAAGTCCCGACAGGGGAAATAGCGGCTTTCTTT. Amino acids: CASSQVPTGEIAAFF.

The V gene is TRBV11-2, the J gene TRBJ2-1; the D call may be TRBD1 or TRBD2 (5 bases each). CDR3 length: 17 residues. The V end lost 5 bases, the J end lost 3 bases, and 20 bases lay between the germline ends. CDR1 SGHAT and CDR2 FQNNGV come from the germline V gene. CDR3 nucleotides: TGTGCCAGCAGCCTGTCTCCCCGGGACGGTCACTACAATGAGCAGTTCTTC. Its protein product is CASSLSPRDGHYNEQFF.

This clone appeared once. The chain joins TRBV7-9 to TRBJ1-1; possibly TRBD1 for D (5 bases). This CDR3 has 14 residues. Germline loops: CDR1 SEHNR, CDR2 FQNEAQ (reference sequence). The V and J ends lost 9 bases and 4 bases respectively, with 18 bases between them. The CDR3 loop is CASGARTGGTEAFF. DNA for the CDR3: TGTGCCAGTGGAGCTCGGACTGGGGGCACTGAAGCTTTCTTT.

The chain couples TRBV27 to TRBJ1-6; the D gene is possibly TRBD1 (6 bases). This CDR3 comprises 15 residues. Per the germline V gene, CDR1 is MNHEY and CDR2 is SMNVEV (reference sequence). Trimming shortened V by 2 bases and J by 9 bases, and 14 bases separated the two germline ends. CDR3 coding DNA: TGTGCCAGCAGTTTAGGTACAGGGAGTGGTTCACCCCTCCACTTT. This translates into CASSLGTGSGSPLHF.

A few counts support this clone. V gene TRBV9 combines with J gene TRBJ2-5; D not resolved. Germline V gene lookup returns CDR1 SGDLS and CDR2 YYNGEE. V lost 0 bases, J lost 2 bases, and 8 bases lay in between. CDR3 length: 14 amino acids. The chain's CDR3 is CASSVGGVQETQYF. The CDR3 DNA follows: TGTGCCAGCAGCGTAGGCGGAGTGCAAGAGACCCAGTACTTC.

V is TRBV5-4 and J is TRBJ1-2; D is undetermined. The CDR3 is 17 residues long. Trimming cost V 0 bases and J 1 base, with 16 bases left between them. Germline values: CDR1 SGHNT, CDR2 YYREEE (reference sequence). The CDR3 region has the DNA TGTGCCAGCAGCTTGGTATTTGGTGGGCAGCTTAACTATGGCTACACCTTC. Amino acid sequence: CASSLVFGGQLNYGYTF.

This clone was seen more than once but under ten times. The J gene is TRBJ1-5, the V gene TRBV30; 9 bases agree with TRBD1. This CDR3 comprises 15 residues. Looked up from germline, CDR1 is GTSNPN and CDR2 is SVGIG (reference sequence). Trimming at V came to 0 bases and at J to 2 bases, leaving 2 bases not matched to a gene. CDR3 DNA: TGTGCCTGGAGTGTGGGGACAGGGCGCAATCAGCCCCAGCATTTT. Amino acid sequence: CAWSVGTGRNQPQHF.

V and J are TRBV5-1 and TRBJ2-5; D is undetermined. V was pared by 0 bases and J by 0 bases, with 12 bases between. Germline loops: CDR1 SGHRS, CDR2 YFSETQ. The CDR3 length is 16 residues. The CDR3, as DNA: TGCGCCAGCAGCTTGGGAGTCTCTGCTTACCAAGAGACCCAGTACTTC. It is translated as CASSLGVSAYQETQYF.

The chain uses TRBV7-2 and TRBJ1-1, with a possible D match to TRBD1 (6 bases). CDR1 is SGHTA, CDR2 FQGNSA, per germline. V was cut by 5 bases and J by 0 bases, with 10 bases left in between. This CDR3 comprises 14 residues. DNA of the CDR3: TGTGCCAGCAGCACCGGACAGCTGAACACTGAAGCTTTCTTT. Translating it yields CASSTGQLNTEAFF.

V usage is TRBV19 and J usage is TRBJ2-1; TRBD2 aligns across 12 bases. Looked up from germline, CDR1 is LNHDA and CDR2 is SQIVND (reference sequence). The CDR3 spans 19 residues. With 0 bases clipped from V and 0 bases from J, the junction kept 6 bases outside the gene matches. The CDR3 region has the DNA TGTGCCAGTAGTATAGAACCAGGACTAGCGGGGATCTCCTACAATGAGCAGTTCTTC. Translated, it gives CASSIEPGLAGISYNEQFF.

This sequence joins TRBV19 and TRBJ2-1, with 7 nucleotides matching TRBD1. Unmatched junction bases numbered 11, after V lost 5 bases and J lost 1 base. Germline CDR1 reads LNHDA; CDR2 reads SQIVND (reference sequence). The CDR3 is 17 amino acids. CDR3 DNA sequence: TGTGCCAGTAGTCGGGAACTTGGGGACAGATCCTACAATGAGCAGTTCTTC. Residues: CASSRELGDRSYNEQFF.

The rearrangement links TRBV6-1 to TRBJ1-1; possible D gene TRBD1, 5 bases. From germline, CDR1 is MNHNS and CDR2 SASEGT. This CDR3 is built from 16 residues. V was trimmed by 2 bases and J by 1 base, leaving 14 bases between them. The CDR3 DNA follows: TGTGCCAGCAGTGAAACCAGGGTACGGTCGAACACTGAAGCTTTCTTT. Its translation is CASSETRVRSNTEAFF.

The V and J genes are TRBV5-4 and TRBJ2-7, with D uncertain. This CDR3 contains 12 residues. Germline CDR1 is SGHNT and CDR2 is YYREEE (reference sequence). Trimming removed 1 base at V and 6 bases at J, with 8 bases between. CDR3 residues: CASSLHQREQYF. The CDR3 DNA reads as TGTGCCAGCAGCTTGCACCAGCGCGAGCAGTACTTC.

This chain links TRBV5-4 with TRBJ2-2; 7 nucleotides agree with TRBD1. The CDR3 has 15 residues. The ends lost 3 bases at V and 6 bases at J; junction bases unmatched: 8. Germline V CDR1 and CDR2: SGHNT, YYREEE (reference sequence). Written as DNA, the CDR3 is TGTGCCAGCAGCTCTACAGGGGTGGAGGCCGGGGAGCTGTTTTTT. It is translated as CASSSTGVEAGELFF.

This rearrangement joins TRBV7-6 to TRBJ1-4; the D gene is possibly TRBD1 (5 bases). The CDR3 covers 16 residues. Trimming removed 2 bases from V and 5 bases from J, with 15 bases in between. Germline lookup yields CDR1 SGHVS and CDR2 FNYEAQ. The CDR3 spells CASSLKGRERNEKLFF. CDR3 sequence (DNA): TGTGCCAGCAGCTTAAAGGGCAGGGAGAGAAATGAAAAACTGTTTTTT.